These 11 T cell receptor beta chains were sequenced from one sample in a study of shared clonotypes between healthy human individuals. Only in-frame clones appear in the TCRdb table, and some are missing; sequencing was by immunoSEQ multiplex PCR. This sample yields 600,000 to 800,000 clones, of which 55% to 75% are seen a single time; under 2% belongs to the top ten. Sequencing was performed on memory CD4+ T cells sorted from blood. Sample subset: CD45RA-negative fraction. Source of these receptors: a woman in her thirties in good health.

The chain uses TRBV10-2 and TRBJ2-7, with TRBD1 matching 10 bases. The junction had 9 bases not matched to a gene; V was cut back by 6 bases and J by 4 bases. Germline assignment: CDR1 WSHSY and CDR2 SAAADI. The CDR3 extends over 15 amino acids. The CDR3 DNA follows: TGCGCCAGCAGACCCTCGGGACAGGGGAGTTACGAGCAGTACTTC. It yields the protein CASRPSGQGSYEQYF.

The chain carries TRBV29-1 and TRBJ2-3, with 12 bases identical to TRBD2. This CDR3 region has 14 residues. Trimming removed 6 bases from V and 5 bases from J; junction bases left unmatched: 6. Germline CDR1 is SQVTM and CDR2 is ANQGSEA. CDR3 in amino acids: CSVERGLAGDTQYF. In DNA form, the CDR3 reads TGCAGCGTAGAGAGGGGACTAGCGGGAGATACGCAGTATTTT.

V gene TRBV7-2 combines with J gene TRBJ2-5; 11 bases are shared with TRBD2. J was trimmed by 1 base and V by 3 bases; bases with no gene match: 10. Germline assignment: CDR1 SGHTA and CDR2 FQGNSA. The CDR3 runs 18 residues. The DNA of the CDR3 is TGTGCCAGCAGCTTTGGGCCTAGCGGGGGGCAAATCCAAGAGACCCAGTACTTC. As protein: CASSFGPSGGQIQETQYF.

The chain is built from TRBV7-2 and TRBJ2-5; 9 bases are a match to TRBD2. CDR1 is SGHTA and CDR2 is FQGNSA in the germline V gene. J was trimmed by 4 bases and V by 2 bases; bases with no gene match: 8. This CDR3 region has 16 residues. CDR3 nucleotides: TGTGCCAGCAGCTTATTCGGCGGGAGGGCCACAGAGACCCAGTACTTC. Translating gives CASSLFGGRATETQYF.

Concerning this clone: The identical CDR3 is also encoded by other nucleotide sequences in the sample. The chain carries TRBV11-2 and TRBJ1-1; unclear D gene. The CDR3 sequence is 13 residues long. Germline CDR1 reads SGHAT; CDR2 reads FQNNGV. V was pared by 5 bases and J by 1 base, with 8 bases between. DNA for the CDR3: TGTGCCAGCAGCCTGGGAGGGAACACTGAAGCTTTCTTT. This codes for CASSLGGNTEAFF.

The CDR3 DNA follows: TGTGCCACAGACGGGAGAAATCCGAACACCGGGGAGCTGTTTTTT. Its protein is CATDGRNPNTGELFF. V usage is TRBV28 and J usage is TRBJ2-2; D is possibly TRBD2 (6 bases). Germline lookup yields CDR1 MDHEN and CDR2 SYDVKM. This CDR3 spans 15 amino acids. The V gene lost 10 bases and the J gene lost 0 bases, with 15 bases spanning the gap. Combining the CDR3 with reference TRBV28 and TRBJ2-2 gives the whole variable domain DVKVTQSSRYLVKRTGEKVFLECVQDMDHENMFWYRQDPGLGLRLIYFSYDVKMKEKGDIPEGYSVSREKKERFSLILESASTNQTSMYLCATDGRNPNTGELFFGEGSRLTVL.

The chain combines TRBV28 with TRBJ2-1; 7 nucleotides align to TRBD1. Trimming at V came to 5 bases and at J to 7 bases, leaving 5 bases not matched to a gene. The CDR3 is 13 residues long. Germline V CDR1 and CDR2: MDHEN, SYDVKM. The CDR3 DNA reads TGTGCCAGCAGTACAGACAGGGAGAATGAGCAGTTCTTC. Encoded protein: CASSTDRENEQFF.

This clone showed up just a few times. This chain joins TRBV7-9 and TRBJ1-1; D unclear. Germline V gene data show CDR1 as SEHNR and CDR2 as FQNEAQ (reference sequence). V lost 5 bases to trimming and J lost 6 bases, with 13 bases between them. CDR3 length equals 13 residues. CDR3 residues: CASSPHQASEAFF. The CDR3, as DNA: TGTGCCAGCAGCCCCCACCAGGCGTCTGAAGCTTTCTTT.

The rearrangement links TRBV5-6 to TRBJ2-1, with a possible D match to TRBD1 (6 bases). Per the germline V gene, CDR1 is SGHDT and CDR2 is YYEEEE. The CDR3 totals 11 residues. V was shortened by 2 bases and J by 13 bases, with 10 bases between the two germline ends. CDR3 residues: CASSFEQGQFF. Written as DNA, the CDR3 is TGTGCCAGCAGCTTTGAACAGGGTCAGTTCTTC.

The V and J genes are TRBV11-2 and TRBJ2-1; possibly TRBD1 for D (6 bases). The CDR3 consists of 14 residues. Per germline, CDR1 SGHAT and CDR2 FQNNGV. V shed 5 bases and J shed 8 bases, with 16 bases lying between them. The chain's CDR3 is CASSLTGFADEQFF. The CDR3 nucleotides read TGTGCCAGCAGCCTTACAGGGTTTGCGGATGAGCAGTTCTTC.

V is TRBV5-8 and J is TRBJ2-7; TRBD1 might be the D (6 bases). Germline V gene data show CDR1 as SGHTS and CDR2 as YDEGEE. The V end was cut by 2 bases, the J end by 7 bases, with 25 bases between. The CDR3 contains 17 residues. The CDR3 region has the DNA TGTGCCAGCAGCTTCGTCAGGGGATCGGGCTCATCGCGTGAGCAGTACTTC. This translates into CASSFVRGSGSSREQYF. The full variable domain, its missing parts supplied by reference TRBV5-8 and TRBJ2-7, is EAGVTQSPTHLIKTRGQQATLRCSPISGHTSVYWYQQALGLGLQFLLWYDEGEERNRGNFPPRFSGRQFPNYSSELNVNALELEDSALYLCASSFVRGSGSSREQYFGPGTRLTVT.